These T cell receptor beta chains were read from a single sample in a study of blood T cells in healthy people across ages. TCRdb analysed the 5' RACE reads with MiXCR anew, one entry per CDR3 protein. The sample includes about 930,000 distinct CDR3 sequences, 25% to 30% of them seen just once. The sample was also reused in another study, on T cells of mothers and their children.

Sequenced input: blood. The source of these receptors is a woman in her forties in good health. Both conserved end residues are part of each CDR3. The order of the fields is V gene, CDR3 length, CDR3 protein.

v_gene: TRBV12-3/TRBV12-4
len: 17
CDR3aa: CASSFYRSLDRVPEAFF

v_gene: TRBV5-1
len: 14
CDR3aa: CASSERGSGNTIYF

v_gene: TRBV7-2
len: 14
CDR3aa: CASRFGTSEGTQYF

v_gene: TRBV5-1
len: 11
CDR3aa: CASSLDETQYF

v_gene: TRBV7-2
len: 17
CDR3aa: CASSSGTLAGGRNEQFF

v_gene: TRBV10-3
len: 15
CDR3aa: CAISEAELAKNIQYF

v_gene: TRBV5-1
len: 15
CDR3aa: CPSSSGASLYNEQFF

v_gene: TRBV9
len: 14
CDR3aa: CASSVESINNEQFF

v_gene: TRBV20-1
len: 14
CDR3aa: CSARDHLATDTQYF

v_gene: TRBV20-1
len: 14
CDR3aa: CSARQPGSTGTQYF

v_gene: TRBV12-3/TRBV12-4
len: 16
CDR3aa: CASSRGQGAIEGEAFF

v_gene: TRBV7-2
len: 15
CDR3aa: CASSLASWITDTQYF

v_gene: TRBV7-2
len: 12
CDR3aa: CASSLAGEPLHF

v_gene: TRBV7-2
len: 15
CDR3aa: CASSSRQGAIGGYTF

v_gene: TRBV10-3
len: 15
CDR3aa: CAIRAGRIEIETQYF

v_gene: TRBV6-6
len: 15
CDR3aa: CASSSGEAGNTEAFF

v_gene: TRBV5-6
len: 14
CDR3aa: CASSRWDFNYEQYF

v_gene: TRBV29-1
len: 14
CDR3aa: CSVGDRSSSYEQYF

v_gene: TRBV6-2/TRBV6-3
len: 19
CDR3aa: CASSFPLAGGLTTYNEQFF

v_gene: TRBV7-2
len: 14
CDR3aa: CASSLIPLWDEQYF

v_gene: TRBV3-1
len: 14
CDR3aa: CASSQVGDDSPLHF

v_gene: TRBV2
len: 17
CDR3aa: CASSGLAGGSRHNEQFF

v_gene: TRBV30
len: 13
CDR3aa: CAWDRAGSYEQYF

v_gene: TRBV20-1
len: 15
CDR3aa: CSARSPLVGTYEQYF

v_gene: TRBV27
len: 14
CDR3aa: CASSLLVTGEKLFF

v_gene: TRBV20-1
len: 14
CDR3aa: CSASRGQGRHEQYF

v_gene: TRBV7-9
len: 14
CDR3aa: CASSLLSDIREQFF

v_gene: TRBV28
len: 14
CDR3aa: CASSQGDRVGEQYF

v_gene: TRBV30
len: 13
CDR3aa: CAWSDNHAYEQYF

v_gene: TRBV29-1
len: 13
CDR3aa: CSVDEGGVYGYTF

v_gene: TRBV20-1
len: 10
CDR3aa: CSVAADGYTF

v_gene: TRBV12-3/TRBV12-4
len: 14
CDR3aa: CASNPLFGSYEQYF

v_gene: TRBV24-1
len: 15
CDR3aa: CAIGTQISGANVLTF

v_gene: TRBV12-3/TRBV12-4
len: 14
CDR3aa: CASSFGDHSQPQHF

v_gene: TRBV28
len: 13
CDR3aa: CASSPRGGLEQYF

v_gene: TRBV10-3
len: 12
CDR3aa: CAISDSTYEQYF

v_gene: TRBV29-1
len: 13
CDR3aa: CSVVRHTGPEAFF

v_gene: TRBV7-3
len: 13
CDR3aa: CASSIAHSGEQFF

v_gene: TRBV13
len: 13
CDR3aa: CASSEFSGNTIYF

v_gene: TRBV18
len: 15
CDR3aa: CASSPQRGGGNEQYF

v_gene: TRBV7-9
len: 12
CDR3aa: CASSLGRMGYTF

v_gene: TRBV12-3/TRBV12-4
len: 18
CDR3aa: CASSPGTGGPSTNEKLFF

v_gene: TRBV29-1
len: 10
CDR3aa: CSVEEGTQYF

v_gene: TRBV7-2
len: 12
CDR3aa: CASSFNTGVLFF

v_gene: TRBV20-1
len: 13
CDR3aa: CSARAVRSETQYF

v_gene: TRBV12-3/TRBV12-4
len: 16
CDR3aa: CASSQTSDASTETQYF

v_gene: TRBV15
len: 14
CDR3aa: CATSRADRNQPQHF

v_gene: TRBV5-1
len: 14
CDR3aa: CASSLGAANTEAFF